The present entry profiles one T cell receptor beta chain with its context. Its target is unknown. This specimen comes from a study of PD-1 blockade in classical Hodgkin lymphoma. Study at large: The nivolumab dose that patients received was 3 mg/kg, given intravenously every 2 weeks.

Data came from immunoSEQ multiplex PCR; TCRdb stores just in-frame clones and leaves some out. The table lists about 27,000 clones, almost 90% of them singletons. The CDR3 length is 14 residues. The V end lost 7 bases, the J end lost 4 bases, and 16 bases lay between the germline ends. Germline V lookup: CDR1 MNHNS, CDR2 SASEGT. Relapse after autologous stem cell transplantation occurred in every patient, and brentuximab vedotin exposure varied. Magnetic negative selection was used to purify CD8+ T cells from thawed PBMCs. Classification of best responses gave complete response, partial response or progressive disease. Study conclusions and caveats: Diversity in CD4+ TCRs, unlike that measured in CD8+ TCRs, had risen significantly by C4D1. Lower baseline TCR diversity was reported for newly diagnosed patients than for healthy donors.

The TCR was taken from a human donor with classical Hodgkin lymphoma. The chain links TRBV6-1 to TRBJ1-1; no clear D. The sample was CD8+ T cells from blood, taken at baseline. The CDR3 bases are TGTGCCAGCACCCTCCGGAGGGTGGCCACTGAAGCTTTCTTT. The encoded protein is CASTLRRVATEAFF.